This TCR beta chain was captured in a study of T cell responses to AZD1222 COVID-19 vaccine. The protocol was immunoSEQ multiplex PCR, while the TCRdb copy is restricted to in-frame clones and leaves out a portion. Of 90,000 to 120,000 clones listed, around nine tenths are singletons. This clone was counted a single time. The clonotype was recovered from an adult in good health. The sequenced sample was peripheral blood, obtained on day 0 of AZD1222 vaccination.

DNA of the CDR3: TGTGCCAGTTCCAGGGGCAGGGAAGGCGAGACCCAGTACTTC. It specifies CASSRGREGETQYF. The chain joins TRBV19 to TRBJ2-5; possible D gene TRBD1, 6 bases. This CDR3 is 14 amino acids long. Trimming took off 8 bases at V and 5 bases at J, with 18 bases between the two ends. Per germline, CDR1 LNHDA and CDR2 SQIVND (reference sequence).